Listed here are 4 T cell receptor beta chains from one sample, sequenced in a study of blood T cells in healthy people across ages. The use of a sample-barcoded 5' primer and a J-beta primer mix characterized a second PCR of roughly 6 to 11 cycles. TCRdb recomputed calls from the 5' RACE reads with MiXCR, one row per CDR3 protein. Of fewer than 800,000 distinct CDR3 sequences in the sample, less than 40% are singletons; the top ten hold approximately 15%. The sample comprised blood. The origin of the receptors is a woman older than 75 in good health.

As concerns this clonotype: Compared with germline, one end of the junction differs, possibly owing to a read error. V is TRBV5-1 and J is TRBJ2-1, with 10 bases fitting TRBD2. This CDR3 contains 15 residues. Looked up from germline, CDR1 is SGHRS and CDR2 is YFSETQ. The CDR3 is CASSLVIAGGNGQFF. CDR3 sequence (DNA): TGCGCCAGCAGCTTGGTAATAGCGGGGGGTAATGGGCAGTTCTTC. The whole variable domain, filled in from reference TRBV5-1 and TRBJ2-1, reads KAGVTQTPRYLIKTRGQQVTLSCSPISGHRSVSWYQQTPGQGLQFLFEYFSETQRNKGNFPGRFSGRQFSNSRSEMNVSTLELGDSALYLCASSLVIAGGNGQFFGPGTRLTVL.

This clonotype turned up a few times. Sequence at one end of the junction differs from germline and may be a read error. DNA of the CDR3: TGTGCCAGCAGCGTAGACAGGGCTCCTAACTATGACTACACCTTC. Its translation is CASSVDRAPNYDYTF. The V and J genes are TRBV12-3 or TRBV12-4 and TRBJ1-2; 7 nucleotides line up with TRBD1. There are 15 residues in the CDR3.

The CDR3 protein is CASSVDGGNTGELFF. The CDR3 bases are TGTGCCAGCAGCGTAGACGGGGGGAACACCGGGGAGCTGTTTTTT. V and J are TRBV9 and TRBJ2-2; TRBD2 might be the D (6 bases). CDR1 and CDR2 from the germline V gene are SGDLS and YYNGEE. This CDR3 is built from 15 residues. Trimming pared 0 bases from V and 1 base from J, leaving 7 bases between.

CDR3 amino acids: CASSQDPAGLTF. The CDR3 DNA follows: TGTGCCAGCAGCCAAGATCCTGCAGGGCTCACCTTC. The chain uses TRBV3-1 and TRBJ1-2, with D perhaps TRBD1 (5 bases). The germline V and J ends were trimmed by 0 bases and 13 bases, with 12 bases remaining between them. The CDR3 is made up of 12 amino acids. Germline lookup yields CDR1 LGHDT and CDR2 YNNKEL (reference sequence).